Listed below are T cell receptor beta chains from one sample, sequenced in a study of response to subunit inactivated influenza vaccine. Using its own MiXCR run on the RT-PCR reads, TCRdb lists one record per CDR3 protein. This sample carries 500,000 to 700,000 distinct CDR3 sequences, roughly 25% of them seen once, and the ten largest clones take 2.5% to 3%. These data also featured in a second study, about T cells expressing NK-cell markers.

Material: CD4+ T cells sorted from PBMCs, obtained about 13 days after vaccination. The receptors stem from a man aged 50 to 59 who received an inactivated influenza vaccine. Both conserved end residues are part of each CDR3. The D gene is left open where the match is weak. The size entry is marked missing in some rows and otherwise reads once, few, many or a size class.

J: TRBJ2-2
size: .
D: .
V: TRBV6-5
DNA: TGTGCCAGCAGTTACCCGGGGTCGCGGACCGGGGAGCTGTTTTTT
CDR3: CASSYPGSRTGELFF

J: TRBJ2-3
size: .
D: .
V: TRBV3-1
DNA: TGTGCCAGCAGCCAGGGGAGAGTTCCCTACACAGATACGCAGTATTTT
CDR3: CASSQGRVPYTDTQYF

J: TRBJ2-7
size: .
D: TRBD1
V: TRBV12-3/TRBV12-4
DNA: TGTGCCAGCAGTTTATATGACAGGGGGTACTACGAGCAGTACTTC
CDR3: CASSLYDRGYYEQYF

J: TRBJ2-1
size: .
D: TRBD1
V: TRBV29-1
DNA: TGCAGCGTGGGCGACAGGGGCTCCTACAATGAGCAGTTCTTC
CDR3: CSVGDRGSYNEQFF

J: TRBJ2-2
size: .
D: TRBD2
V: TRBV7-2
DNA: TGTGCCAGCAGGTCGTATACCGGGACTAGCGGGGCCGGGGAGCTGTTTTTT
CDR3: CASRSYTGTSGAGELFF

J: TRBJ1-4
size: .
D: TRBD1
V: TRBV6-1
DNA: TGTGCCAGCAGACAGGGGTCTTTAGATAATGAAAAACTGTTTTTT
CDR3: CASRQGSLDNEKLFF

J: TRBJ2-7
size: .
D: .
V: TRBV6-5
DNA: TGTGCCAGCAGTTCCTCGAGGGGGACAGAGCAGTACTTC
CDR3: CASSSSRGTEQYF

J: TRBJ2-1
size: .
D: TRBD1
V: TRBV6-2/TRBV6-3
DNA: TGTGCCAGCAGTCGACAGACCCTCGGGACAGGTCGAAATGAGCAGTTCTTC
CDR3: CASSRQTLGTGRNEQFF

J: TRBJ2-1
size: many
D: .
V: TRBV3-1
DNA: TGTGCCAGCAGCCCCCCGCCGACTTTGGGAGGGTTCTTC
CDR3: CASSPPPTLGGFF

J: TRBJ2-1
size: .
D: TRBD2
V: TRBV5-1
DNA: TGCGCCAGCAGCAGGACTAGCGGGGGCCTCGGGGATGAGCAGTTCTTC
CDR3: CASSRTSGGLGDEQFF

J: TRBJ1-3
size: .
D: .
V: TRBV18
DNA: TGTGCCAGCTCACCACCGGTTTCGAGGAGGGTCCAATCTGGAAACACCATATATTTT
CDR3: CASSPPVSRRVQSGNTIYF

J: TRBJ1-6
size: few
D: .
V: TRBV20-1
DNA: TGCAGTGCTAGAGTAATGGGGGCACGAAATTCACCCCTCCACTTT
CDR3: CSARVMGARNSPLHF

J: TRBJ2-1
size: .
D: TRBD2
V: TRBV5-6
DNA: TGTGCCAGCAGCTTGCGGGGGGGTATAGGTGAGCAGTTCTTC
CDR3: CASSLRGGIGEQFF

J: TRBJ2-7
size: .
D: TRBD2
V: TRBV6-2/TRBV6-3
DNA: TGTGCCAGCAGTTACCCACCTCCACCTAGCGGAAGTCTCTACGAGCAGTACTTC
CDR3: CASSYPPPPSGSLYEQYF

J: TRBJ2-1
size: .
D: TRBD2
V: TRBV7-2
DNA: TGTGCCAGCAGCTCCCAGGTTGGGGGAGGGCCCAATGAGCAGTTCTTC
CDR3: CASSSQVGGGPNEQFF

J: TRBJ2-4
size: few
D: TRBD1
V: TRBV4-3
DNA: TGCGCCAGCAGCCCCCTCCTACCGGGACAGGGAAATGGAAACATTCAGTACTTC
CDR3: CASSPLLPGQGNGNIQYF

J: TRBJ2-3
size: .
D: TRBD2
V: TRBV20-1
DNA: TGCAGTGCTAGGCTAGCGGGAGCACATACGCAGTATTTT
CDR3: CSARLAGAHTQYF

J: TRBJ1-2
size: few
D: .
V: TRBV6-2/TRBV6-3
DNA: TGTGCCAGGACAACCAATGACTCATTCGGGGGCGGCTACACCTTC
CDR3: CARTTNDSFGGGYTF

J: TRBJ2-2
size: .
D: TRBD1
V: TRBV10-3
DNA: TGTGCCACAACCGGGACAGGAAGGGACACCGGGGAGCTGTTTTTT
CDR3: CATTGTGRDTGELFF

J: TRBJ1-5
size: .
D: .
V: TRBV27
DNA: TGTGCCAGCAGTAGAGGGATTGGGGGCAGACAGCCCCAGCATTTT
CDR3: CASSRGIGGRQPQHF

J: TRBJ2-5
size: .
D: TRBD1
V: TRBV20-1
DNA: TGCAGTGCTAGAGAGGGACAGGGAGAGACCCAGTACTTC
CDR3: CSAREGQGETQYF

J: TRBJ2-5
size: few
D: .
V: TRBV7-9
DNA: TGTGCCAGCAGCTTAATGCAGGGCCAAGAGACCCAGTACTTC
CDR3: CASSLMQGQETQYF

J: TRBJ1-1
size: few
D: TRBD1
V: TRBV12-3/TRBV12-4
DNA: TGTGCCAGCAGTTTAGCGACAGGGGGGAACACTGAAGCTTTCTTT
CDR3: CASSLATGGNTEAFF

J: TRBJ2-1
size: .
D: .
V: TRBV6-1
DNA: TGTGCCAGCAGTGAATCTTGGGGCAATGAGCAGTTCTTC
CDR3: CASSESWGNEQFF

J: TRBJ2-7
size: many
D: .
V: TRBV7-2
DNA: TGTGCCAGCAGTACCTCCTACGAGCAGTACTTC
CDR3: CASSTSYEQYF

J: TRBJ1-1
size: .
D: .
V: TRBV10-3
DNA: TGTGCCATCAGTGAGCAAAACAGCCCCACTGAAGCTTTCTTT
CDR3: CAISEQNSPTEAFF

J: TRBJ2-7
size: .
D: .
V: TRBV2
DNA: TGTGCCAGCAGTGAAGCTTACGAGCAGTACTTC
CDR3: CASSEAYEQYF

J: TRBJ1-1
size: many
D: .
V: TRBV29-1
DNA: TGCAGCGTTATGAACACTGAAGCTTTCTTT
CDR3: CSVMNTEAFF

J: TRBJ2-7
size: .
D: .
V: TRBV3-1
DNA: TGTGCCAGCAGCCACGGAGGGCACGAGCAGTACTTC
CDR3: CASSHGGHEQYF

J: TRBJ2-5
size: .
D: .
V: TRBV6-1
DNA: TGTGCCAGCACGGGACGTACGGCAGAGACCCAGTACTTC
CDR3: CASTGRTAETQYF

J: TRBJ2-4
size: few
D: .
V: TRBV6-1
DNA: TGTGCCAGCAGTGAAGGCAAGAACATTCAGTACTTC
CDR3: CASSEGKNIQYF

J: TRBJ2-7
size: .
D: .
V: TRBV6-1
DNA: TGTGCCAGCAGCCGCGGACTGCCGGTACACGAGCAGTACTTC
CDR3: CASSRGLPVHEQYF

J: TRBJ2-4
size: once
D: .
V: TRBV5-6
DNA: TGTGCCAGCAGCTTGGCCGCGACTCAGGCCAAAAACATTCAGTACTTC
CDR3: CASSLAATQAKNIQYF

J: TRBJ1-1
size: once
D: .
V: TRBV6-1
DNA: TGTGTCAGCAGTGAAAGCGGCAGGAGGGATGAAGCTTTCTTT
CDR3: CVSSESGRRDEAFF

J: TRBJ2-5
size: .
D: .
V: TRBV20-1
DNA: TGCAGTGCTTCCGGAGGGCCCCGTTCCCAAGAGACCCAGTACTTC
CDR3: CSASGGPRSQETQYF

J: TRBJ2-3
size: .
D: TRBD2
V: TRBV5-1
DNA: TGCGCCAGCAGCTTTAGTTTGTTGGCTAGCGGAGATACGCAGTATTTT
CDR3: CASSFSLLASGDTQYF

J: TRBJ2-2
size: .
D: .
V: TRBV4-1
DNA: TGCGCCAGCAGCCAAGACGTATGGGGCACCGGGGAGCTGTTTTTT
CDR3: CASSQDVWGTGELFF

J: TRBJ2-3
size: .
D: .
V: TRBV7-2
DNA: TGTGCCAGCAGCCAACGGGGGGCGCGATCAGATACGCAGTATTTT
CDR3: CASSQRGARSDTQYF

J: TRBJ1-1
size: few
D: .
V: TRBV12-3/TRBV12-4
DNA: TGTGCCAGCAGTTTAATCGGGACTACTGAAGCTTTCTTT
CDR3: CASSLIGTTEAFF

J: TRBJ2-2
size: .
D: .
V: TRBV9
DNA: TGTGCCAGCAGCTCCAGACAGGGAGGCACCGGGGAGCTGTTTTTT
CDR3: CASSSRQGGTGELFF

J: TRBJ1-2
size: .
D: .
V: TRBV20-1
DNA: TGCAGTGCTCATCCGAGGGTGGGGGGTTATGGCTACACCTTC
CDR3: CSAHPRVGGYGYTF

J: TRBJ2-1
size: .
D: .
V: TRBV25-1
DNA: TGTGCCAGCAGTACCTCGGCTCCAGGCGGCTACAATGAGCAGTTCTTC
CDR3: CASSTSAPGGYNEQFF

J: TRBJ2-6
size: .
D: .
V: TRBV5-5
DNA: TGTGCCAGCAGCTTGTTTACAGCTGGGGCCAACGTCCTGACTTTC
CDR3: CASSLFTAGANVLTF

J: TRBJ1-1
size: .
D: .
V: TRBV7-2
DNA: TGTGCCAGCGGCCCCCGCTCCAGCTCCTTTGAAGCTTTCTTT
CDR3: CASGPRSSSFEAFF

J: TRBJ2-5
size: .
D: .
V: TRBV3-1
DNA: TGTGCCAGCAGCCAAGGGCCATTGATGCAAGAGACCCAGTACTTC
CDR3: CASSQGPLMQETQYF